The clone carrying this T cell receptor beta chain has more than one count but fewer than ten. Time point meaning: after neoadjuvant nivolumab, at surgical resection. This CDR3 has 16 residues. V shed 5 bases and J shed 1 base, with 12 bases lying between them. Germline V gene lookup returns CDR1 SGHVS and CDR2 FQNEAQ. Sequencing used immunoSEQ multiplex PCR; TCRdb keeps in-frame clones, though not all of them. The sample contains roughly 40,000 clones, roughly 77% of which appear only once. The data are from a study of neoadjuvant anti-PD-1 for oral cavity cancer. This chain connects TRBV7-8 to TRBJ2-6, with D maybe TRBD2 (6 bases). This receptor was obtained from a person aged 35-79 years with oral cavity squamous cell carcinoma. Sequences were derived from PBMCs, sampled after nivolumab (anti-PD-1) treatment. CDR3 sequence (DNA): TGTGCCAGCAGCCTCGGGGGTTTTTCTGGGGCCAACGTCCTGACTTTC. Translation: CASSLGGFSGANVLTF.